This is a list of T cell receptor beta chains from one sample in a study of T cells in localized non-small cell lung cancer. Some clones are missing from TCRdb's copy, which holds only in-frame ones; the method was immunoSEQ multiplex PCR. This sample has approximately 89,000 clones, with about 78% found just once. This specimen consisted of PBMCs, obtained before any cancer treatment. The origin of the receptors is a man aged 40 to 70 with stage II squamous cell lung carcinoma. CDR3s include the opening cysteine and the closing phenylalanine or tryptophan. The D gene is left open where the match is weak. Size is omitted from some rows. Given values are once, few, many or a class for expanded clones.

few,.,TRBJ1-1,TRBV28,CASSLGSATEAFF,TGTGCCAGCAGCCTGGGGTCCGCCACTGAAGCTTTCTTT
.,.,TRBJ2-7,TRBV11-2,CASSLGGSATYEQYF,TGTGCCAGCAGCTTAGGAGGTTCTGCAACTTACGAGCAGTACTTC
.,.,TRBJ1-1,TRBV5-6,CASSLLSEAFF,TGTGCCAGCAGCTTGCTCTCTGAAGCTTTCTTT
.,TRBD1,TRBJ1-4,TRBV4-1,CASSPGQGILVTNEKLFF,TGCGCCAGCAGCCCCGGACAGGGAATTTTGGTGACTAATGAAAAACTGTTTTTT
.,.,TRBJ2-7,TRBV23-1,CASSHQTLRNSYEQYF,TGCGCCAGCAGTCACCAGACACTACGGAACTCCTACGAGCAGTACTTC
.,.,TRBJ2-3,TRBV2,CASSAGTHSTDTQYF,TGTGCCAGCAGTGCCGGGACCCACAGCACAGATACGCAGTATTTT
.,TRBD2,TRBJ2-5,TRBV5-1,CASSFGSGGAETQYF,TGCGCCAGCAGCTTTGGTAGCGGGGGGGCAGAGACCCAGTACTTC
few,.,TRBJ2-1,TRBV9,CASSVGSRGNEQFF,TGTGCCAGCAGCGTAGGCTCCCGGGGAAATGAGCAGTTCTTC
.,.,TRBJ2-7,TRBV6-1,CASSSRGYSREQYF,TGTGCCAGCAGTTCACGGGGGTATTCGCGAGAGCAGTACTTC
.,.,TRBJ1-6,TRBV6-6,CASSPGRRDNSPLHF,TGTGCCAGCAGTCCCGGGAGGCGGGATAATTCACCCCTCCACTTT
.,TRBD2,TRBJ2-3,TRBV10-3,CAISETGTSGRPTDTQYF,TGTGCCATCAGTGAGACCGGGACTAGCGGGAGGCCTACAGATACGCAGTATTTT
.,TRBD1,TRBJ1-1,TRBV11-1,CASSLVDRTAYTEAFF,TGTGCCAGCAGCTTAGTGGACAGGACAGCGTACACTGAAGCTTTCTTT
.,.,TRBJ2-6,TRBV7-9,CASSFPGTGANVLTF,TGTGCCAGCAGCTTCCCGGGAACTGGGGCCAACGTCCTGACTTTC
.,.,TRBJ2-7,TRBV19,CASRSLPGSYEQYF,TGTGCCAGTAGATCCCTGCCAGGGAGCTACGAGCAGTACTTC
.,.,TRBJ1-4,TRBV5-5,CASSFRNRGATNEKLFF,TGTGCCAGCAGCTTCCGCAACCGGGGGGCAACTAATGAAAAACTGTTTTTT
.,.,TRBJ1-1,TRBV6-1,CASSEAGTEAFF,TGTGCCAGCAGTGAAGCCGGCACTGAAGCTTTCTTT
.,.,TRBJ1-1,TRBV18,CASSPLRSNTEAFF,TGTGCCAGCTCACCACTCCGGTCGAACACTGAAGCTTTCTTT
few,.,TRBJ2-6,TRBV28,CASTTFWESSGANVLTF,TGTGCCAGCACCACCTTTTGGGAGTCCTCTGGGGCCAACGTCCTGACTTTC
.,TRBD2,TRBJ2-1,TRBV18,CASSPPGLAGYNEQFF,TGTGCCAGCTCACCACCGGGACTAGCGGGATACAATGAGCAGTTCTTC